These T cell receptor beta chains were read from a single sample in a study of blood T cell repertoires in COVID-19. Generated by immunoSEQ multiplex PCR, the TCRdb table keeps only in-frame clones and is missing some. The sample comprises around 130,000 clones, about 86% of which are singletons, and 2% to 2.5% rests with the top ten. The sample was PBMCs or T cells enriched from blood (not recorded which). The origin of the receptors is a man between 40 and 49 years old with acute COVID-19. The CDR3 runs from the conserved cysteine through the conserved F or W. Fields, in order: clone size, V gene, D gene, J gene, CDR3 DNA, CDR3 protein. A D gene is named only where the DNA matches it firmly. Clone size, where shown, is once, few, many, or a class for clones that have expanded.

-	TRBV10-2	-	TRBJ2-2	TGCGCCAGCAGTGAGTCGACTCCTGGGACCGGGGAGCTGTTTTTT	CASSESTPGTGELFF
once	TRBV7-2	-	TRBJ2-7	TGTGCCAGCAGCTTAGGAGGGCTAGTAGGCGACGAGCAGTACTTC	CASSLGGLVGDEQYF
-	TRBV6-5	-	TRBJ1-5	TGTGCCAGCAGCTCGGGGTCTTTCAATCAGCCCCAGCATTTT	CASSSGSFNQPQHF
-	TRBV11-2	-	TRBJ2-1	TGTGCCAGCAGCTTAGATCCCCTGGTGAGAGCGGGCAATGAGCAGTTCTTC	CASSLDPLVRAGNEQFF
-	TRBV6-5	TRBD1	TRBJ2-7	TGTGCCAGCAGTAGCCCGGGACAGTCCTACGAGCAGTACTTC	CASSSPGQSYEQYF
-	TRBV6-5	-	TRBJ1-5	TGTGCCAGCACACAGAACAATCAGCCCCAGCATTTT	CASTQNNQPQHF
-	TRBV6-5	-	TRBJ1-1	TGTGCCAGCAAGGAAGGGGCCGGTAGCACTGAAGCTTTCTTT	CASKEGAGSTEAFF
once	TRBV30	-	TRBJ1-3	TGTGCCTGGAGTAGGGGCGGAAACACCATATATTTT	CAWSRGGNTIYF
-	TRBV11-2	-	TRBJ2-2	TGTGCCAGCAGCTTAGATCGGACCGGGGAGCTGTTTTTT	CASSLDRTGELFF
-	TRBV10-1	TRBD1	TRBJ1-1	TGCGCCAGCAGTGGTACTACAGGGGGCACTGAAGCTTTCTTT	CASSGTTGGTEAFF
-	TRBV5-1	-	TRBJ2-2	TGCGCCAGCAGCTTGGCCCTCACCGGGGAGCTGTTTTTT	CASSLALTGELFF
-	TRBV5-5	TRBD1	TRBJ1-5	TGTGCCAGCAGCCAGGAGGGACAGGGGGGTCAGCCCCAGCATTTT	CASSQEGQGGQPQHF
-	TRBV7-3	TRBD1	TRBJ1-6	TGTGCCAGCAACTTAGTTGGACAGGGGCAAGCTCCCCTCCACTTT	CASNLVGQGQAPLHF
-	TRBV7-2	TRBD2	TRBJ2-7	TGTGCCAGCAGTAATAGCGGGGCCAACGAGCAGTACTTC	CASSNSGANEQYF
-	TRBV4-1	-	TRBJ2-7	TGCGCCAGCAGCCAAGCCACAGGGAAAACCTCCTACGAGCAGTACTTC	CASSQATGKTSYEQYF
-	TRBV6-5	TRBD1	TRBJ1-2	TGTGCCAGCATGACAGGGACCTATGGCTACACCTTC	CASMTGTYGYTF
-	TRBV5-6	TRBD1	TRBJ1-4	TGTGCCAGCAGCAAGGACAGGGGGTTTCATGAAAAACTGTTTTTT	CASSKDRGFHEKLFF
-	TRBV18	TRBD2	TRBJ2-1	TGTGCCAGCTCACCCGGGACTACCGGCGAGCAGTTCTTC	CASSPGTTGEQFF
-	TRBV18	TRBD1	TRBJ1-1	TGTGCCAGCTCACTTCGACAGGGCGACACTGAAGCTTTCTTT	CASSLRQGDTEAFF
-	TRBV5-1	-	TRBJ2-4	TGCGCCAGCAGCTTATCGGACAGCTCTGAAGCCAAAAACATTCAGTACTTC	CASSLSDSSEAKNIQYF
-	TRBV19	TRBD1	TRBJ1-2	TGTGCCAGTAGCGGATCCCTAACAGGGGGGGACTATGGCTACACCTTC	CASSGSLTGGDYGYTF
-	TRBV19	-	TRBJ1-4	TGTGCCAGTAGTCCCAGGGTCGCAACTAATGAAAAACTGTTTTTT	CASSPRVATNEKLFF
once	TRBV2	TRBD2	TRBJ2-3	TGTGCCAGCACTCTGGGACTAGCGGGCACAGATACGCAGTATTTT	CASTLGLAGTDTQYF
-	TRBV10-3	TRBD1	TRBJ1-2	TGTGCCACCGATACGGGACAGGGGGGCTATGGCTACACCTTC	CATDTGQGGYGYTF
-	TRBV30	-	TRBJ1-5	TGTGCCTGGAGTTACGGGGGTTATAGCAATCAGCCCCAGCATTTT	CAWSYGGYSNQPQHF
-	TRBV5-4	TRBD1	TRBJ2-5	TGTGCCAGCAGCTCCCCGGGACAGATGGAGACCCAGTACTTC	CASSSPGQMETQYF
-	TRBV19	-	TRBJ2-1	TGTGCCAGTAGTATAACAGGAACCTACAATGAGCAGTTCTTC	CASSITGTYNEQFF
few	TRBV10-3	TRBD1	TRBJ1-1	TGTGCCATCAGTGGGACAGGGAACACTGAAGCTTTCTTT	CAISGTGNTEAFF
-	TRBV9	-	TRBJ1-5	TGTGCCAGCAGCGTAGGGACAAACAGCAATCAGCCCCAGCATTTT	CASSVGTNSNQPQHF
-	TRBV19	TRBD1	TRBJ1-2	TGTGCCAGTATCGCCGAGACAGGGTCATCTAACTATGGCTACACCTTC	CASIAETGSSNYGYTF
-	TRBV2	TRBD1	TRBJ2-5	TGTGCCAGCAGTGAAGAGGGACAGGGCCAAGAGACCCAGTACTTC	CASSEEGQGQETQYF
once	TRBV2	TRBD1	TRBJ2-7	TGTGCCAGCAGACTTACCGGGACAGGGGTCAACGAGCAGTACTTC	CASRLTGTGVNEQYF
-	TRBV3-1/TRBV3-2	TRBD1	TRBJ1-1	TGTGCCAGCAGGGGGGGACAGGGGGCCACTGAAGCTTTCTTT	CASRGGQGATEAFF
-	TRBV11-2	-	TRBJ1-6	TGTGCCAGCAGCCAAATGGGACACCGTAATTCACCCCTCCACTTT	CASSQMGHRNSPLHF
-	TRBV6-5	-	TRBJ2-1	TGTGCCAGCAGTCCTCTAAATGGGCTAGCCTGGGAGCAGTTCTTC	CASSPLNGLAWEQFF
-	TRBV11-2	-	TRBJ2-1	TGTGCCAGCAGCTTAGACGCGGACTCCCTCCACAATGAGCAGTTCTTC	CASSLDADSLHNEQFF
-	TRBV2	-	TRBJ2-7	TGTGCCAGCAAGAGGGAGCAGTCCTACGAGCAGTACTTC	CASKREQSYEQYF
-	TRBV19	-	TRBJ1-1	TGTGCCAGTAATCACGCGAGAACTGAAGCTTTCTTT	CASNHARTEAFF
-	TRBV7-2	-	TRBJ2-5	TGTGCCAGCAGCTTCAGCGGAACCCAAGAGACCCAGTACTTC	CASSFSGTQETQYF
-	TRBV19	-	TRBJ2-7	TGTGCCAGTAGTTATGCAGGGGGGAACCACGAGCAGTACTTC	CASSYAGGNHEQYF
-	TRBV19	TRBD1	TRBJ1-1	TGTGCCAGTAGGGACAGGGGGCACACTGAAGCTTTCTTT	CASRDRGHTEAFF
-	TRBV5-5	-	TRBJ2-5	TGTGCCAGCAGCTTGGAACCCGGACAGGAGGGAGAGACCCAGTACTTC	CASSLEPGQEGETQYF
once	TRBV11-2	-	TRBJ2-7	TGTGCCAGCAGCTTAGATCTCGGGAGAGCATACGAGCAGTACTTC	CASSLDLGRAYEQYF